This TCR beta chain was retrieved from a study of T cells in Graves' hyperthyroidism and ophthalmopathy. Amplification of TCR beta CDR3 regions used RNA as the template. When the TCR CDR3 underwent first-round RT-PCR, the HTBI primer set was used. One entry per CDR3 protein results from TCRdb running MiXCR on the multiplex PCR reads. Of about half a million distinct CDR3 sequences detected, about 20% appear once; the ten largest clones hold approximately 48%. There are many counts of this clonotype. The receptor comes from a man aged 40-55 years with Graves' ophthalmopathy. The specimen was blood.

CDR3 sequence: CASSSSKGVSSYEQYF. As DNA, the CDR3 is TGTGCCAGCAGCTCTTCTAAAGGGGTGAGCTCCTACGAGCAGTACTTC. This chain links TRBV11-2 with TRBJ2-7, with a tentative D call TRBD1 (5 bases). Between the trimmed V and J ends, which lost 4 bases and 0 bases, there was a span of 16 bases. CDR3 length: 16 residues. Germline V lookup: CDR1 SGHAT, CDR2 FQNNGV.